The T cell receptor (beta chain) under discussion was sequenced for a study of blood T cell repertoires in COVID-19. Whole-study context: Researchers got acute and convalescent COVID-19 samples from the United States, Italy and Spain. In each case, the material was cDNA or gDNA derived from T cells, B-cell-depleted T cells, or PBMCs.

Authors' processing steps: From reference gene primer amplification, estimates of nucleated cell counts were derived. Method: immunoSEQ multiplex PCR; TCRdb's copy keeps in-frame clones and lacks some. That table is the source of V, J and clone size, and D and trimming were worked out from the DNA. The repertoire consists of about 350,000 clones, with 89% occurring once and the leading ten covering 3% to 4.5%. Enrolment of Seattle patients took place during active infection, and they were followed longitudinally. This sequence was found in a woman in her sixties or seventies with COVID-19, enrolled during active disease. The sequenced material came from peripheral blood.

In DNA form, the CDR3 reads TGTGCCAGCAGTGGACAGGGCCCCTACGAGCAGTACTTC. It encodes CASSGQGPYEQYF. V and J are TRBV2 and TRBJ2-7; 7 nucleotides align to TRBD1. The CDR3 is made up of 13 amino acids. Trimming at V came to 4 bases and at J to 2 bases, leaving 2 bases not matched to a gene. Germline CDR1 is SNHLY and CDR2 is FYNNEI.